Below are 14 T cell receptor beta chains sequenced from a single sample in a study of shared clonotypes between healthy human individuals. Clones were read by immunoSEQ multiplex PCR, and TCRdb kept only the in-frame ones, dropping some. The sample holds some 630,000 clones, approximately 75% seen once. The sequencing input was memory CD4+ T cells sorted from blood. Subset noted: CD45RA-negative fraction. Every receptor here comes from a young woman in good health.

The V and J genes are TRBV2 and TRBJ2-1; maybe TRBD2 (5 bases). CDR3 length equals 12 residues. The V end was cut by 5 bases, the J end by 3 bases, with 5 bases between. Per the germline V gene, CDR1 is SNHLY and CDR2 is FYNNEI. CDR3 nucleotide sequence: TGTGCCAGCAGTCGGGACTACAATGAGCAGTTCTTC. Amino acids: CASSRDYNEQFF.

The rearrangement uses TRBV7-2 and TRBJ1-2, with TRBD1 matching over 11 bases. J gave up 4 bases and V 6 bases, and 4 bases lay outside the gene matches. The germline gives CDR1 SGHTA, CDR2 FQGNSA. This CDR3 has 14 residues. This CDR3 reads CASRPGQGVYGYTF. The CDR3, as DNA: TGTGCCAGCAGACCGGGACAGGGGGTCTATGGCTACACCTTC.

This clone was detected only once. This chain uses TRBV28 with TRBJ2-5; D call uncertain. This CDR3 region has 10 residues. From germline, CDR1 is MDHEN and CDR2 SYDVKM. The V end was cut by 5 bases, the J end by 6 bases, with 4 bases between. CDR3 protein: CASSGKTQYF. The CDR3 coding sequence is TGTGCCAGCAGTGGGAAGACCCAGTACTTC.

The rearrangement links TRBV30 to TRBJ2-1, with 7 bases that match TRBD1. Germline trimming cut 4 bases from V and 8 bases from J; bases unmatched to any gene: 14. Looked up from germline, CDR1 is GTSNPN and CDR2 is SVGIG (reference sequence). The CDR3 length is 15 residues. The chain's CDR3 is CAWTGKGAGRHEQFF. In DNA, the CDR3 is TGTGCCTGGACTGGAAAGGGGGCAGGGCGACATGAGCAGTTCTTC.

The chain uses TRBV18 and TRBJ1-3, with D perhaps TRBD1 (6 bases). The CDR3 loop spans 18 amino acids. Trimming left V 1 base short and J 0 bases short, with 16 bases between. CDR1 and CDR2 from the germline V gene are KGHSH and LQKENI. The CDR3 sequence: CASSPLSQGTASGNTIYF. The CDR3 nucleotides read TGTGCCAGCTCACCACTCTCCCAGGGGACGGCCTCTGGAAACACCATATATTTT.

The chain joins TRBV27 to TRBJ1-5, with D perhaps TRBD1 (6 bases). Germline CDR1 and CDR2: MNHEY and SMNVEV (reference sequence). The CDR3 spans 15 residues. Trimming removed 3 bases from V and 3 bases from J, with 12 bases in between. The CDR3 is CASSLTRGYNQPQHF. The CDR3 DNA reads as TGTGCCAGCAGTTTGACAAGGGGGTACAATCAGCCCCAGCATTTT.

The V gene is TRBV19, the J gene TRBJ1-5; 9 bases are shared with TRBD1. V lost 6 bases, J lost 5 bases, and 2 bases stayed unmatched. Germline V gene lookup returns CDR1 LNHDA and CDR2 SQIVND (reference sequence). CDR3 length: 13 amino acids. The chain's CDR3 is CASSGTGHQPQHF. The CDR3 coding sequence is TGTGCCAGTAGCGGGACAGGGCATCAGCCCCAGCATTTT.

This clone was recorded once. The gene calls are TRBV6-4 and TRBJ2-2; possible D gene TRBD1, 5 bases. This CDR3 has 16 residues. Per germline, CDR1 MRHNA and CDR2 SNTAGT. The germline V and J ends were trimmed by 4 bases and 3 bases, with 15 bases remaining between them. Here the CDR3 DNA reads TGTGCCAGCAGTGCGGGCGGCATCAGGGACACCGGGGAGCTGTTTTTT. Its translation is CASSAGGIRDTGELFF.

V and J are TRBV11-3 and TRBJ2-3; 9 bases are a match to TRBD2. Per the germline V gene, CDR1 is SGHNT and CDR2 is YENEEA. The CDR3 loop spans 17 amino acids. The V and J ends lost 5 bases and 4 bases, in that order; junction bases with no gene match: 13. CDR3 DNA: TGTGCCAGCAGCCCAACACTAGCGGGCGCATCCTCAGATACGCAGTATTTT. Its translation: CASSPTLAGASSDTQYF.

This chain joins TRBV7-9 and TRBJ2-3; D remains unclear. Trimming cost V 2 bases and J 0 bases, with 9 bases left between them. Germline values: CDR1 SEHNR, CDR2 FQNEAQ (reference sequence). The CDR3 length is 15 residues. CDR3 residues: CASSLLDLSTDTQYF. DNA for the CDR3: TGTGCCAGCAGCTTATTAGATCTCAGCACAGATACGCAGTATTTT. Full variable domain (rest looked up from reference TRBV7-9 and TRBJ2-3): DTGVSQNPRHKITKRGQNVTFRCDPISEHNRLYWYRQTLGQGPEFLTYFQNEAQLEKSRLLSDRFSAERPKGSFSTLEIQRTEQGDSAMYLCASSLLDLSTDTQYFGPGTRLTVL.

The chain employs TRBV14 and TRBJ2-3; possible D gene TRBD2, 5 bases. V lost 0 bases to trimming and J lost 5 bases, with 18 bases between them. CDR1 is SGHDN and CDR2 is FVKESK in the germline V gene. The CDR3 sequence is 17 residues long. The DNA of the CDR3 is TGTGCCAGCAGCCAAGAAGCGAGGGCAGTCTTTCAAGATACGCAGTATTTT. This encodes CASSQEARAVFQDTQYF.

The rearrangement joins TRBV7-6 to TRBJ1-2; maybe TRBD1 (6 bases). This CDR3 has 15 residues. The V end was cut by 1 base, the J end by 3 bases, with 12 bases between. The germline gives CDR1 SGHVS, CDR2 FNYEAQ. For the CDR3, the DNA is TGTGCCAGCAGCTTAGATCTTACAGGGTACTATGGCTACACCTTC. This gives the protein CASSLDLTGYYGYTF. The variable domain in full, with the rest retrieved from reference TRBV7-6 and TRBJ1-2, is GAGVSQSPRYKVTKRGQDVALRCDPISGHVSLYWYRQALGQGPEFLTYFNYEAQQDKSGLPNDRFSAERPEGSISTLTIQRTEQRDSAMYRCASSLDLTGYYGYTFGSGTRLTVV.

In its sample, this clone was seen a few times. The rearrangement links TRBV19 to TRBJ2-1, with D possibly matching TRBD2 (6 bases). Per germline, CDR1 LNHDA and CDR2 SQIVND (reference sequence). V lost 5 bases and J lost 9, with 17 bases in between. The CDR3 is 14 residues long. For the CDR3, the DNA is TGTGCCAGTAGTTCGGCGGGGACGGCGGGTGAGCAGTTCTTC. Residues: CASSSAGTAGEQFF.

J is TRBJ2-7 and V is TRBV7-9, with 7 bases fitting TRBD1. The germline V gene has CDR1 SEHNR and CDR2 FQNEAQ (reference sequence). Trimming removed 0 bases from V and 6 bases from J; junction bases left unmatched: 8. The CDR3 covers 15 residues. Written as DNA, the CDR3 is TGTGCCAGCAGCTTAGCGCTGGCAGGGGGTGGCGAGCAGTACTTC. This translates into CASSLALAGGGEQYF.